This is a list of T cell receptor beta chains from one sample in a study of T-cell memory formation after mild COVID-19. TCRdb independently ran MiXCR on the 5' RACE reads; one entry per CDR3 protein. The sample yields around 220,000 distinct CDR3 sequences, around 15% seen once. Sequencing was done on a sample of PBMCs or a T cell subset sorted from them (not recorded which). The source is a man in his late teens or twenties who had mild COVID-19 (a few samples of this study predate the infection). Cell type and time point are not known. CDR3s leave out the opening cysteine and the closing phenylalanine or tryptophan. Fields, in order: V gene, D gene, J gene, CDR3 protein. A D gene is named only where the DNA matches it firmly.

V gene: TRBV20-1
D gene: .
J gene: TRBJ2-5
CDR3 protein: SARWGLARETQY

V gene: TRBV7-9
D gene: .
J gene: TRBJ1-6
CDR3 protein: ASSLAGTGGLNSPLH

V gene: TRBV10-3
D gene: .
J gene: TRBJ1-5
CDR3 protein: AISGGGNQPQH

V gene: TRBV5-1
D gene: TRBD2
J gene: TRBJ2-4
CDR3 protein: ASSGSSGEDIQY

V gene: TRBV5-1
D gene: TRBD1
J gene: TRBJ2-3
CDR3 protein: ATSEGASTDTQY

V gene: TRBV4-2
D gene: TRBD1
J gene: TRBJ1-1
CDR3 protein: ASRPQGDSWDTEAF

V gene: TRBV5-1
D gene: TRBD1
J gene: TRBJ1-5
CDR3 protein: ASSSGTGPYQPQH

V gene: TRBV30
D gene: TRBD1
J gene: TRBJ1-1
CDR3 protein: ASQGGSSTAF

V gene: TRBV20-1
D gene: .
J gene: TRBJ2-2
CDR3 protein: SARDIATDSYTGELF

V gene: TRBV2
D gene: .
J gene: TRBJ1-2
CDR3 protein: ASSGAGGNGYT

V gene: TRBV6-5
D gene: .
J gene: TRBJ2-1
CDR3 protein: ASSYGGAGGRNEQF

V gene: TRBV10-3
D gene: .
J gene: TRBJ2-7
CDR3 protein: AISERSRQAEQY

V gene: TRBV28
D gene: .
J gene: TRBJ2-5
CDR3 protein: ASSAGARETQY

V gene: TRBV12-3/TRBV12-4
D gene: .
J gene: TRBJ1-2
CDR3 protein: ASSFTRTWNGYT

V gene: TRBV2
D gene: .
J gene: TRBJ1-6
CDR3 protein: ASSAVTNSYNSPLH

V gene: TRBV10-3
D gene: .
J gene: TRBJ2-3
CDR3 protein: AISSGAGDTQY

V gene: TRBV20-1
D gene: TRBD2
J gene: TRBJ2-5
CDR3 protein: SASGTSGEFQETQY

V gene: TRBV20-1
D gene: TRBD2
J gene: TRBJ2-3
CDR3 protein: SAPGLAGADTQY

V gene: TRBV3-1
D gene: .
J gene: TRBJ1-3
CDR3 protein: ASSPNRGNTIY

V gene: TRBV4-2
D gene: .
J gene: TRBJ2-5
CDR3 protein: ASSQGRGQVQETQY

V gene: TRBV5-1
D gene: .
J gene: TRBJ2-1
CDR3 protein: ASSPDGDNEQF

V gene: TRBV6-2/TRBV6-3
D gene: .
J gene: TRBJ1-1
CDR3 protein: ASSWWAEAF